The next 16 T cell receptor beta chains were all read from a single sample in a study of cytomegalovirus exposure and HLA in healthy donors. The PCR was carried out with 60 Vbeta primers and 13 Jbeta primers. TCRdb keeps only in-frame clones here, not all; method: immunoSEQ multiplex PCR. The sample yields 200,000 to 250,000 clones, 70% to 90% seen once. The specimen sequenced was PBMCs. Receptor source: a woman aged 60 to 75 in good health and CMV-seropositive.

This CDR3 is CASIKQGEHSYEQYF. CDR3 bases: TGTGCCAGCATCAAACAGGGGGAACACTCCTACGAGCAGTACTTC. The chain combines TRBV6-1 with TRBJ2-7, with 8 nucleotides matching TRBD1. Trimming took 7 bases from V and 0 from J; bases not matched to a gene: 8. Germline V gene sequence: CDR1 MNHNS, CDR2 SASEGT. This CDR3 region has 15 residues.

The chain is built from TRBV9 and TRBJ2-1; the match to TRBD2 covers 12 bases. The CDR3 runs 17 residues. CDR1 and CDR2 from the germline V gene are SGDLS and YYNGEE. J was trimmed by 7 bases and V by 3 bases; bases with no gene match: 11. Here the CDR3 DNA reads TGTGCCAGCAGCGCAATCCTAGCGGGGGGGAGGGGGAATGAGCAGTTCTTC. Its protein is CASSAILAGGRGNEQFF.

This rearrangement joins TRBV7-9 to TRBJ2-1; 11 bases map to TRBD2. Germline CDR1 reads SEHNR; CDR2 reads FQNEAQ (reference sequence). The CDR3 totals 16 residues. The J segment lost 4 bases and the V segment lost 5 bases, leaving 7 bases of the junction unmatched. CDR3 DNA: TGTGCCAGCAGCCTCAATAGCGGGAGGGGATACAATGAGCAGTTCTTC. Protein sequence: CASSLNSGRGYNEQFF.

The chain links TRBV10-1 to TRBJ1-1; perhaps TRBD1 as D (5 bases). This CDR3 region has 14 residues. Trimming cost V 3 bases and J 0 bases, with 8 bases left between them. The germline V gene has CDR1 WNHNN and CDR2 SYGVQD (reference sequence). CDR3 loop: CASSDQGLNTEAFF. In DNA form, the CDR3 reads TGCGCCAGCAGTGACCAGGGCCTGAACACTGAAGCTTTCTTT.

V usage is TRBV11-2 and J usage is TRBJ2-7; 9 bases agree with TRBD1. From germline, CDR1 is SGHAT and CDR2 FQNNGV. The CDR3 runs to 13 residues. With 5 bases clipped from V and 6 bases from J, the junction kept 5 bases outside the gene matches. In DNA form, the CDR3 reads TGTGCCAGCAGCCGGACAGGGGAGCGCGAGCAGTACTTC. Its translation is CASSRTGEREQYF.

This chain joins TRBV28 and TRBJ1-4, with 10 bases that match TRBD1. Germline CDR1 MDHEN, CDR2 SYDVKM. The CDR3 spans 13 residues. J lost 8 bases, V lost 9 bases, and 6 bases had no gene match. In DNA form, the CDR3 reads TGTGCCAGTGACAGGGGGCGCGGAGAAAAACTGTTTTTT. It yields the protein CASDRGRGEKLFF.

This clone appeared a few times. The V call is TRBV10-3, the J call TRBJ2-3; the match to TRBD1 covers 9 bases. After removal of 4 bases from V and 8 bases from J, the junction contained 19 bases not matched to a gene. Germline CDR1 reads ENHRY; CDR2 reads SYGVKD. This CDR3 is 18 amino acids long. CDR3 sequence (DNA): TGTGCCATCAGTGCTTCGACGGGACAGGGCCAAACGCAGACTACGCAGTATTTT. This gives the protein CAISASTGQGQTQTTQYF.

The chain couples TRBV5-4 to TRBJ2-7, with D possibly matching TRBD2 (5 bases). Germline values: CDR1 SGHNT, CDR2 YYREEE (reference sequence). This CDR3 is 16 amino acids long. Trimming took off 4 bases at V and 5 bases at J, with 22 bases between the two ends. The CDR3 spells CASSVEGGGFSHEQYF. The CDR3 DNA is TGTGCCAGCAGCGTTGAAGGTGGCGGGTTTAGTCACGAGCAGTACTTC. The whole variable domain, filled in from reference TRBV5-4 and TRBJ2-7, reads ETGVTQSPTHLIKTRGQQVTLRCSSQSGHNTVSWYQQALGQGPQFIFQYYREEENGRGNFPPRFSGLQFPNYSSELNVNALELDDSALYLCASSVEGGGFSHEQYFGPGTRLTVT.

V gene TRBV7-9 combines with J gene TRBJ2-2; D uncertain. Germline V gene data show CDR1 as SEHNR and CDR2 as FQNEAQ (reference sequence). Trimming left V 5 bases short and J 0 bases short, with 19 bases between. The CDR3 consists of 18 residues. The CDR3 DNA is TGTGCCAGCAGCCTCCTAAGCAGGCTGGCCCCGAACACCGGGGAGCTGTTTTTT. Translated, it gives CASSLLSRLAPNTGELFF.

This chain uses TRBV6-5 with TRBJ1-4; D may be TRBD1 (6 bases). The V and J ends lost 3 bases and 7 bases respectively, with 15 bases between them. CDR3 size: 15 residues. Germline CDR1 and CDR2: MNHEY and SVGAGI. CDR3 amino acids: CASSYRGRGSEKLFF. The CDR3 DNA reads TGTGCCAGCAGTTATAGGGGCAGGGGTAGTGAAAAACTGTTTTTT.

This clone showed up just a few times. V and J are TRBV5-6 and TRBJ1-1; unclear D gene. Trimming pared 0 bases from V and 1 base from J, leaving 10 bases between. The CDR3 consists of 15 residues. Per the germline V gene, CDR1 is SGHDT and CDR2 is YYEEEE. CDR3 in amino acids: CASSLGPGANTEAFF. DNA of the CDR3: TGTGCCAGCAGCTTGGGTCCGGGAGCGAACACTGAAGCTTTCTTT. Together with reference TRBV5-6 and TRBJ1-1, the CDR3 gives the full variable domain: DAGVTQSPTHLIKTRGQQVTLRCSPKSGHDTVSWYQQALGQGPQFIFQYYEEEERQRGNFPDRFSGHQFPNYSSELNVNALLLGDSALYLCASSLGPGANTEAFFGQGTRLTVV.

The rearrangement uses TRBV11-3 and TRBJ1-3; no definite D call. The CDR3 runs to 15 residues. Trimming pared 5 bases from V and 5 bases from J, leaving 16 bases between. Germline CDR1 reads SGHNT; CDR2 reads YENEEA. Written as DNA, the CDR3 is TGTGCCAGCAGCCCGACCGCGGCCTGTCGAAACACCATATATTTT. Its protein is CASSPTAACRNTIYF.

This clone was seen more than once but under ten times. The rearrangement links TRBV7-2 to TRBJ2-1; TRBD1 agrees at 10 bases. The CDR3 length is 15 residues. Unmatched junction bases numbered 9, after V lost 1 base and J lost 12 bases. The V gene's germline CDR1 is SGHTA and CDR2 FQGNSA. In nucleotides, the CDR3 is TGTGCCAGCAGCTTAGTGACAGGGGGCCATGGGGGGCAGTTCTTC. The encoded protein is CASSLVTGGHGGQFF.

The chain employs TRBV5-1 and TRBJ2-5; 7 bases are shared with TRBD2. The CDR3 has 16 amino acids. CDR1 and CDR2 (germline): SGHRS, YFSETQ. The V segment lost 3 bases and the J segment 5 bases; nucleotides outside the gene matches: 13. CDR3 coding DNA: TGCGCCAGCAGCTCGCGGAGGCCTAGCGGCGGGGAGACCCAGTACTTC. Its protein product is CASSSRRPSGGETQYF. The full variable domain, in which reference TRBV5-1 and TRBJ2-5 provide the parts outside the CDR3, is KAGVTQTPRYLIKTRGQQVTLSCSPISGHRSVSWYQQTPGQGLQFLFEYFSETQRNKGNFPGRFSGRQFSNSRSEMNVSTLELGDSALYLCASSSRRPSGGETQYFGPGTRLLVL.

The chain uses TRBV4-1 and TRBJ2-5, with 13 bases aligning to TRBD2. This CDR3 is 14 amino acids long. The germline gives CDR1 MGHRA, CDR2 YSYEKL. V was pared by 8 bases and J by 5 bases, with 5 bases of the junction left unmatched. The CDR3 DNA is TGCGCCAGCCGAAGGACTAGCGGGAGTGAGACCCAGTACTTC. Residues: CASRRTSGSETQYF.

This chain uses TRBV5-4 with TRBJ2-5, with D possibly matching TRBD1 (5 bases). CDR3 length: 15 residues. Germline V gives CDR1 SGHNT, CDR2 YYREEE (reference sequence). The V end lost 2 bases, the J end lost 4 bases, and 15 bases lay between the germline ends. The DNA for the CDR3 is TGTGCCAGCAGCTTCCTAGGGGCGATGGGAGAGACCCAGTACTTC. Its translation is CASSFLGAMGETQYF.